This TCR beta chain was sequenced for a study of blood T cell repertoires in COVID-19. The CDR3 is 13 amino acids. The V gene's germline CDR1 is LNHDA and CDR2 SQIVND (reference sequence). Trimming shortened V by 10 bases and J by 7 bases, and 17 bases separated the two germline ends. Across 20 to 25 US areas, participants ranged in age from roughly 18 to 95 years. Participants' own reports of clinical history determined their cohort assignment. Cohort 3 recovery required two negative PCRs, clearance, or symptom resolution. The authors' processing: Using reference gene primer amplification, nucleated cell counts were estimated. The repertoire was sequenced with immunoSEQ multiplex PCR; TCRdb's copy has only in-frame clones and lacks some. The V and J calls and the clone size are those of that table, but D and trimming were determined from the DNA. The sample lists approximately 200,000 clones, 65% to 90% occurring once.

The chain links TRBV19 to TRBJ1-5; D not certain. The clonotype comes from a man between 35 and 55 years old who had recovered from COVID-19. Sequencing was performed on PBMCs or T cells enriched from blood (not recorded which). CDR3 sequence reads: CATREGFRQPQHF. Here the CDR3 DNA reads TGTGCCACCCGGGAGGGTTTTCGGCAGCCCCAGCATTTT.